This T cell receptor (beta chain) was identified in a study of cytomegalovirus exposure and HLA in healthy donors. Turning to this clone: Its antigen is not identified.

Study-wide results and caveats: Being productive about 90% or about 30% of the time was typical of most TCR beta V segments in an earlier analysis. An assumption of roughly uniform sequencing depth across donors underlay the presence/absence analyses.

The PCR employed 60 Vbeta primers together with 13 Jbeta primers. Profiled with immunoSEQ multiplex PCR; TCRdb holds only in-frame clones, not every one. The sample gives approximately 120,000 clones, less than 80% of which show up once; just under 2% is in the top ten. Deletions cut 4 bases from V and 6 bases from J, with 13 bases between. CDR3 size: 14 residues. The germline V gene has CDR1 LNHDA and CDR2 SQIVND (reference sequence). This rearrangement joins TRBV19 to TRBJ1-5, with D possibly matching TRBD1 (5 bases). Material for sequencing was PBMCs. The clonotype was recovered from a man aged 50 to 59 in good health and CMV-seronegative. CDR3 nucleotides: TGTGCCAGTAGTAACGACGGGGGAGGTCAGCCCCAGCATTTT. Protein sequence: CASSNDGGGQPQHF. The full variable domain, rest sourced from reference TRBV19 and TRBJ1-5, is DGGITQSPKYLFRKEGQNVTLSCEQNLNHDAMYWYRQDPGQGLRLIYYSQIVNDFQKGDIAEGYSVSREKKESFPLTVTSAQKNPTAFYLCASSNDGGGQPQHFGDGTRLSIL.